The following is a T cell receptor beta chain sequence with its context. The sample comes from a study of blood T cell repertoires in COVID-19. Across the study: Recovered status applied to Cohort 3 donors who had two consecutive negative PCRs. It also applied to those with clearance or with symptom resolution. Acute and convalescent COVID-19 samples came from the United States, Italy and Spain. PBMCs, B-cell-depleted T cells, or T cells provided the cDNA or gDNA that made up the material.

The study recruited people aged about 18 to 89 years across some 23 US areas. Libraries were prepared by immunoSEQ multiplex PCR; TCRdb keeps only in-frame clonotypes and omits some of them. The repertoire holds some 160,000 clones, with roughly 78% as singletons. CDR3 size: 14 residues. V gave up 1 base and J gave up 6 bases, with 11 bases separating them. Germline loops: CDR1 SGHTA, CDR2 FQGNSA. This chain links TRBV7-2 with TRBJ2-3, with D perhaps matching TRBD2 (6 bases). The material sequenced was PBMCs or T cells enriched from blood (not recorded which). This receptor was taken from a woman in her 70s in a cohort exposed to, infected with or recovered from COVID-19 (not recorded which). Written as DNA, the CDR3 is TGTGCCAGCAGCTTAGTCGGGAGTTTGGATACGCAGTATTTT. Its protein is CASSLVGSLDTQYF.